This T cell receptor beta chain derives from a study of control samples from healthy donors and cancer patients. Sequenced by immunoSEQ multiplex PCR; TCRdb stores in-frame clones only, minus some. Among 130,000 or so clones, under 95% were seen once, and the ten largest hold over 6%. The CDR3 has 15 residues. V trimming: 4 bases; J trimming: 0 bases; junction bases outside the gene matches: 6. Per the germline V gene, CDR1 is SGHVS and CDR2 is FQNEAQ. The receptor was derived from a man aged 18 to 35 in good health. The rearrangement links TRBV7-8 to TRBJ2-7, with TRBD1 identical over 7 bases. The sample taken for sequencing was blood. CDR3 bases: TGTGCCAGCAGCTCACAGGGGTGGGACTCCTACGAGCAGTACTTC. This codes for CASSSQGWDSYEQYF.